This is a list of T cell receptor beta chains from one sample in a study of blood T cells in healthy people across ages. TCRdb ran MiXCR on the 5' RACE reads and lists one entry per CDR3 protein. The sample lists about 1.1 million distinct CDR3 sequences, 35% to 40% occurring once. Material for sequencing was blood. The receptors were gathered from a man aged 18 to 30 in good health. Both conserved end residues are part of each CDR3. The D gene is left open where the match is weak. Expanded clones get a size class; other rows say once, few or many, or leave the size out.

clone_size	v_call	d_call	j_call	cdr3_length	cdr3_aa	cdr3_nt
once	TRBV7-9	TRBD1	TRBJ1-2	17	CASSTSRDRVEVYGYTF	TGTGCCAGCAGCACATCCAGGGACAGGGTTGAGGTGTATGGCTACACCTTC
-	TRBV5-1	TRBD2	TRBJ2-7	15	CASQLAGGPIYEQYF	TGCGCCAGCCAACTAGCGGGGGGCCCGATCTACGAGCAGTACTTC
-	TRBV25-1	-	TRBJ2-3	14	CASSELSAANTQYF	TGTGCCAGCAGTGAATTATCGGCAGCCAATACGCAGTATTTT
-	TRBV12-5	TRBD1	TRBJ2-2	14	CASGPGTGTGELFF	TGTGCTAGTGGTCCAGGGACAGGGACCGGGGAGCTGTTTTTT
once	TRBV10-3	TRBD1	TRBJ1-6	14	CAISETGVVGPLHF	TGTGCCATCAGCGAGACAGGGGTCGTGGGCCCCCTCCACTTT
-	TRBV20-1	-	TRBJ2-7	13	CSATLDLSYEQYF	TGCAGTGCCACCTTGGACCTCTCCTACGAGCAGTACTTC
-	TRBV19	-	TRBJ2-7	14	CASSIEGALRTQYF	TGTGCCAGTAGTATAGAAGGGGCCTTGCGAACCCAGTACTTC
-	TRBV12-3/TRBV12-4	TRBD1	TRBJ1-2	14	CASSLEGTAYGYTF	TGTGCCAGCAGTTTAGAGGGGACAGCCTATGGCTACACCTTC
-	TRBV27	TRBD1	TRBJ2-3	14	CASRVQGATDTQYF	TGTGCCAGCCGGGTCCAGGGGGCAACAGATACGCAGTATTTT
-	TRBV12-3/TRBV12-4	TRBD1	TRBJ2-7	13	CASSNHRGREQYF	TGTGCCAGCAGTAATCACAGGGGTCGCGAGCAGTACTTC
-	TRBV20-1	-	TRBJ1-4	13	CSARAGGGEKLFF	TGCAGTGCTAGAGCGGGGGGTGGGGAAAAACTGTTTTTT
-	TRBV6-1	-	TRBJ1-6	16	CASSAKTAPSGSPLHF	TGTGCCAGCAGTGCTAAGACAGCCCCGTCGGGATCACCCCTCCACTTT
-	TRBV4-3	TRBD1	TRBJ1-2	17	CASSQGHPQGANYGYTF	TGCGCCAGCAGCCAAGGCCATCCACAGGGGGCTAACTATGGCTACACCTTC
-	TRBV6-4	-	TRBJ1-6	16	CASSESTGRNNSPPHF	TGTGCCAGCAGTGAATCGACGGGCAGGAATAATTCACCCCCCCACTTT
-	TRBV7-2	-	TRBJ1-1	13	CASSLDLVQEAFF	TGTGCCAGCAGCTTGGATTTGGTTCAGGAAGCTTTCTTT
few	TRBV30	-	TRBJ2-3	13	CAWSQGSTDTQYF	TGTGCCTGGTCACAAGGGTCCACAGATACGCAGTATTTT
-	TRBV10-3	TRBD2	TRBJ2-3	16	CATRAGVNTHTDTQYF	TGTGCCACAAGGGCGGGGGTTAACACCCACACAGATACGCAGTATTTT
-	TRBV7-2	TRBD2	TRBJ2-1	17	CASSPQTSGGHYNEQFF	TGTGCCAGCAGCCCGCAAACTAGCGGGGGCCACTACAATGAGCAGTTCTTC
-	TRBV19	TRBD2	TRBJ2-1	17	CASSMPPAGGSYNEQFF	TGTGCCAGTAGTATGCCCCCTGCGGGGGGGTCCTACAATGAGCAGTTCTTC
-	TRBV4-3	-	TRBJ1-1	16	CASSPYIDRPNTEAFF	TGCGCCAGCAGCCCCTACATAGACAGACCGAACACTGAAGCTTTCTTT
many	TRBV29-1	-	TRBJ1-4	13	CSVEDGGGEKLFF	TGCAGCGTTGAAGACGGCGGAGGTGAAAAACTGTTTTTT
-	TRBV9	-	TRBJ1-5	14	CASSADGPNQPQHF	TGTGCCAGCAGCGCGGACGGTCCCAATCAGCCCCAGCATTTT
-	TRBV9	-	TRBJ1-4	14	CASSPYPGGEKLFF	TGTGCCAGCAGCCCCTACCCTGGAGGCGAAAAACTGTTTTTT
-	TRBV10-3	-	TRBJ2-5	13	CAISRGGQETQYF	TGTGCCATCAGCCGGGGTGGGCAAGAGACCCAGTACTTC
-	TRBV12-3/TRBV12-4	-	TRBJ1-1	14	CASSFLRGSTEAFF	TGTGCCAGCAGTTTTTTAAGGGGCAGCACTGAAGCTTTCTTT
once	TRBV20-1	TRBD1	TRBJ2-3	13	CSGQGESTDTQYF	TGCAGTGGACAGGGAGAATCCACAGATACGCAGTATTTT
few	TRBV9	TRBD1	TRBJ2-3	16	CASSVAGQEDTDTQYF	TGTGCCAGCAGCGTAGCAGGACAGGAGGACACAGATACGCAGTATTTT
few	TRBV12-3/TRBV12-4	-	TRBJ2-3	12	CASTIEGGAQYF	TGTGCCAGCACAATAGAAGGCGGGGCGCAGTATTTT
-	TRBV5-1	-	TRBJ1-4	14	CASSFRQANEKLFF	TGCGCCAGCAGTTTTCGACAGGCTAATGAAAAACTGTTTTTT
-	TRBV24-1	-	TRBJ2-2	14	CATSDFSVSGELFF	TGTGCCACCAGTGATTTTTCCGTATCCGGGGAGCTGTTTTTT
few	TRBV27	-	TRBJ2-1	13	CASSLSHRNEQFF	TGTGCCAGCAGTTTGAGTCACCGCAATGAGCAGTTCTTC
-	TRBV12-3/TRBV12-4	-	TRBJ2-2	15	CASSIRTANTGELFF	TGTGCCAGCAGTATAAGGACAGCGAACACCGGGGAGCTGTTTTTT
few	TRBV29-1	TRBD2	TRBJ2-3	18	CSVEAPTSGGASADTQYF	TGCAGCGTTGAAGCCCCGACTAGCGGGGGGGCGTCTGCAGATACGCAGTATTTT
few	TRBV6-2/TRBV6-3	-	TRBJ1-2	16	CASSYPRDPRDCGYTF	TGTGCCAGCAGTTACCCGAGGGACCCCAGGGATTGTGGCTACACCTTC
-	TRBV3-1	-	TRBJ2-3	14	CASSQAALTDTQYF	TGTGCCAGCAGCCAAGCTGCCCTCACAGATACGCAGTATTTT
-	TRBV12-5	-	TRBJ2-4	12	CASGFIAQEQYF	TGTGCTAGTGGTTTTATAGCGCAAGAGCAGTACTTC